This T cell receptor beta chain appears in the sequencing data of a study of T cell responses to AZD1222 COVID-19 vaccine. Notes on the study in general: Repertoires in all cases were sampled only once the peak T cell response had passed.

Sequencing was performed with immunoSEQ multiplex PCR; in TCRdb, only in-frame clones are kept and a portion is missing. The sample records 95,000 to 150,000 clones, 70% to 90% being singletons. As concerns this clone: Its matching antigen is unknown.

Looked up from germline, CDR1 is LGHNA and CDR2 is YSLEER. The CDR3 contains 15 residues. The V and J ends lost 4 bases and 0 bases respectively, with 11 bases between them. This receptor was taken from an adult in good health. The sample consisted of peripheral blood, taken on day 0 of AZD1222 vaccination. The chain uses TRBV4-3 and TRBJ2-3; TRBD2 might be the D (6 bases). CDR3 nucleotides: TGCGCCAGCAGCCTTGGGGCGGGGAGCACAGATACGCAGTATTTT. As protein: CASSLGAGSTDTQYF.